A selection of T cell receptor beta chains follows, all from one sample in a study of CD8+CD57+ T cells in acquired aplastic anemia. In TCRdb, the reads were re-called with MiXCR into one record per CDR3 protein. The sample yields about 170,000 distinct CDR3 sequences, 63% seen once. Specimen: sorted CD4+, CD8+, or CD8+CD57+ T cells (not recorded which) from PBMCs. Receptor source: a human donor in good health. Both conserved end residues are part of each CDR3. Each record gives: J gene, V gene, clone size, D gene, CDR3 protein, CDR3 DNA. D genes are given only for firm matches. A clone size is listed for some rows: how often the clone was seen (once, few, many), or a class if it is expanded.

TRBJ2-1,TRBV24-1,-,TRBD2,CATRLVAGGWNEQFF,TGTGCCACCAGGCTCGTAGCGGGAGGGTGGAATGAGCAGTTCTTC
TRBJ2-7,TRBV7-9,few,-,CASSSGEGDRSYEQYF,TGTGCCAGCAGTTCAGGAGAGGGCGACCGCTCCTACGAGCAGTACTTC
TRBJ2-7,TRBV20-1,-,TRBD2,CSATSGRAEEQYF,TGCAGTGCAACCAGCGGGAGGGCCGAGGAGCAGTACTTC
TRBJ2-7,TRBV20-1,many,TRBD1,CSARDRMRTGGYEQYF,TGCAGTGCTAGAGATCGAATGAGGACAGGGGGCTACGAGCAGTACTTC
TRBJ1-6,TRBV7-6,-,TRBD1,CASSSSGTGTSPLHF,TGTGCCAGCAGCTCTTCTGGGACAGGGACTTCACCCCTCCACTTT
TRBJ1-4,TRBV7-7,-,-,CASSLFPGEKLFF,TGTGCTAGCAGCTTATTCCCGGGTGAAAAACTGTTTTTT
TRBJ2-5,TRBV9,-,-,CASSDLTGETQYF,TGTGCCAGCAGCGATCTCACCGGCGAGACCCAGTACTTC
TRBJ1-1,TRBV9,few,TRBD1,CASSVARDRADTEAFF,TGTGCCAGCAGCGTAGCTCGGGACAGGGCGGACACTGAAGCTTTCTTT
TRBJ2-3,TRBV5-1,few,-,CASSGGITSTDTQYF,TGCGCCAGCAGCGGCGGCATAACTAGCACAGATACGCAGTATTTT
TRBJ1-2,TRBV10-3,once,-,CAISELGHPAGGYTF,TGTGCCATCAGTGAGTTGGGACATCCGGCGGGAGGCTACACCTTC
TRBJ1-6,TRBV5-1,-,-,CASSLDISPLHF,TGCGCCAGCAGCTTGGACATCTCACCCCTCCACTTT
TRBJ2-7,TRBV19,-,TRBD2,CASSIRTSGSSYEQYF,TGTGCCAGTAGTATAAGGACTAGCGGGAGCTCCTACGAGCAGTACTTC
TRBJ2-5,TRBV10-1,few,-,CASSDSRAGETQYF,TGCGCCAGCAGTGATTCTCGGGCGGGAGAGACCCAGTACTTC
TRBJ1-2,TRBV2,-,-,CASSAVQNFYGYTF,TGTGCCAGCAGTGCTGTACAAAACTTCTATGGCTACACCTTC
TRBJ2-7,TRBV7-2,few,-,CASSTDLVGQGSEQYF,TGTGCCAGCAGCACCGACTTAGTAGGGCAGGGGAGCGAGCAGTACTTC
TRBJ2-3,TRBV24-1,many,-,CATSDLDSTDTQYF,TGTGCCACCAGTGATTTGGACAGCACAGATACGCAGTATTTT
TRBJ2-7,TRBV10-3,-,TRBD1,CAISERDSSYEQYF,TGTGCCATCAGTGAGCGGGACAGCTCCTACGAGCAGTACTTC
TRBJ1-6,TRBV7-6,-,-,CASSLATLPNSPLHF,TGTGCCAGCAGCTTAGCGACGCTCCCCAATTCACCCCTCCACTTT